This T cell receptor beta chain was sequenced for a study of tumor and adjacent non-tumor tissue in lung cancer. Whole-study findings and limits: Tumor TCR diversity, when higher, was linked to shorter survival.

Three rounds of nested PCR, following a modified ARM-PCR protocol, produced the TCRbeta library. Using its own MiXCR run on the multiplex PCR reads, TCRdb lists one record per CDR3 protein. The sample carries fewer than 120,000 distinct CDR3 sequences, 84% recorded once. RNA was extracted from bulk tissue without any cell sorting. This CDR3 has 12 residues. Germline values: CDR1 SGHKS, CDR2 YYEKEE (reference sequence). A note on this clonotype: Its antigen remains unknown. Given the absence of the conserved phenylalanine or tryptophan at the CDR3 end, a read error is likely.

The chain combines TRBV5-5 with TRBJ2-2, with D hard to call. Input material: lung tumor tissue. This clonotype was obtained from a man between 65 and 79 years old with non-small cell lung cancer. The CDR3 coding sequence is TGTGCCGGCAGCTCCCCAACCGGGGAGCTGTTTTCT. Translating gives CAGSSPTGELFS.